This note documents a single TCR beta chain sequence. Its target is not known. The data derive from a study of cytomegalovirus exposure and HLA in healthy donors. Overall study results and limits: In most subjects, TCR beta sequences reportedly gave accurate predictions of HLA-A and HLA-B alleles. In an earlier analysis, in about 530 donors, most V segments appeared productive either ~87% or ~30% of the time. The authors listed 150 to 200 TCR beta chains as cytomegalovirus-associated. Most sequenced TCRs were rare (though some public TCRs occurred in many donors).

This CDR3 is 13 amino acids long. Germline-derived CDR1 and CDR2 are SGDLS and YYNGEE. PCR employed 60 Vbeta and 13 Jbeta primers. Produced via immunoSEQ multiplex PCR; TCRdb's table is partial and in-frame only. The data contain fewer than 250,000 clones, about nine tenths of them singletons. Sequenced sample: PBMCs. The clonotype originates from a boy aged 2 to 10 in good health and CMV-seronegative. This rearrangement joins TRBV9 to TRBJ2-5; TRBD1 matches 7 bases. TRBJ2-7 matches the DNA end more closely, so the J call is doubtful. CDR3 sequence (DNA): TGTGCCAGCAGCGTTCAGGGGGCCTACGAGCAGTACTTC. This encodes CASSVQGAYEQYF.